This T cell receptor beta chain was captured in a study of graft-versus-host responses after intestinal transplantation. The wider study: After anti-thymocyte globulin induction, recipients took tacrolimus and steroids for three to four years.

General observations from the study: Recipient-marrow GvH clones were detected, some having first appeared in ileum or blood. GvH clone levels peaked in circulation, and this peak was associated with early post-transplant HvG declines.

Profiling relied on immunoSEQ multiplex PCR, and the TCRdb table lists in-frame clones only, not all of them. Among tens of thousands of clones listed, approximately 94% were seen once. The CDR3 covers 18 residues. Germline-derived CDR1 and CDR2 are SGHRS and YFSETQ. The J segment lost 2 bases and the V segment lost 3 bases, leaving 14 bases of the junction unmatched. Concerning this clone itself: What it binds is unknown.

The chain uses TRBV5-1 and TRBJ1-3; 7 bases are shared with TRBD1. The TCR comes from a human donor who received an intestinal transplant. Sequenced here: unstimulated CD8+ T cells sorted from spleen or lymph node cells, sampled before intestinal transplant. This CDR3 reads CASSYRYRGRSPGNTIYF. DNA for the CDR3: TGCGCCAGCAGCTACCGGTACAGGGGTAGGTCCCCTGGAAACACCATATATTTT.